These 9 T cell receptor beta chains came from one sample sequenced in a study of T cell responses to AZD1222 COVID-19 vaccine. Data came from immunoSEQ multiplex PCR; TCRdb stores just in-frame clones and leaves some out. The sample lists about 140,000 clones, more than 85% occurring once. The input for sequencing was peripheral blood, taken 28 days after the second AZD1222 dose. The receptors were sampled from an adult who received the AZD1222 COVID-19 vaccine.

CDR3: CASRPRGTGLQYF. DNA of the CDR3: TGTGCCAGCAGACCTAGGGGGACGGGCCTTCAGTACTTC. The rearrangement uses TRBV12-3 or TRBV12-4 and TRBJ2-4, with a weak D call TRBD1 (6 bases). CDR3 size: 13 residues. Trimming left V 6 bases short and J 11 bases short, with 17 bases between.

In DNA, the CDR3 is TGTGCCAGCAGCTTGGACGGGCGGCGGGATGAGCAGTTCTTC. Amino acids: CASSLDGRRDEQFF. J is TRBJ2-1 and V is TRBV5-4, with D possibly matching TRBD2 (5 bases). Between the trimmed V and J ends, which lost 0 bases and 8 bases, there was a span of 12 bases. Germline CDR1 SGHNT, CDR2 YYREEE (reference sequence). The length of the CDR3 is 14 residues.

V is TRBV4-3 and J is TRBJ2-2; D assignment may be TRBD1 or TRBD2 (5 bases each). Trimming stripped 0 bases from V and 0 bases from J, with 8 bases between. This CDR3 is 16 amino acids long. The germline V gene has CDR1 LGHNA and CDR2 YSLEER. The CDR3 is CASSQDWGTNTGELFF. The CDR3 DNA reads as TGCGCCAGCAGCCAAGATTGGGGGACGAACACCGGGGAGCTGTTTTTT.

This rearrangement joins TRBV27 to TRBJ2-2; 12 bases fit TRBD2. Germline trimming cut 3 bases from V and 4 bases from J; bases unmatched to any gene: 9. The germline V gene encodes CDR1 MNHEY and CDR2 SMNVEV (reference sequence). The length of the CDR3 is 18 residues. In DNA, the CDR3 is TGTGCCAGCAGTTTTCTAGCGGGAGGGCCACGGGGCACCGGGGAGCTGTTTTTT. This encodes CASSFLAGGPRGTGELFF.

The rearrangement uses TRBV7-3 and TRBJ2-1; 8 bases fit TRBD2. V was clipped by 5 bases and J by 6 bases; unmatched bases: 9. The CDR3 has 15 residues. Per germline, CDR1 SGHTA and CDR2 FQGTGA. CDR3 loop: CASSPSGTRGNEQFF. The CDR3 DNA follows: TGTGCCAGCAGCCCCTCCGGGACTAGGGGCAATGAGCAGTTCTTC.

This chain uses TRBV27 with TRBJ2-1; tentatively, D is TRBD2 (6 bases). Germline V gives CDR1 MNHEY, CDR2 SMNVEV (reference sequence). Trimming removed 10 bases from V and 1 base from J, with 8 bases in between. There are 12 residues in the CDR3. CDR3 sequence: CATGVSYNEQFF. The CDR3 DNA reads as TGTGCCACGGGGGTGTCCTACAATGAGCAGTTCTTC.

The chain employs TRBV7-9 and TRBJ2-3; D is perhaps TRBD1 or TRBD2 (6 bases each). The CDR3 sequence is 14 residues long. The V gene's germline CDR1 is SEHNR and CDR2 FQNEAQ (reference sequence). Trimming removed 5 bases from V and 2 bases from J, with 11 bases in between. The CDR3 DNA follows: TGTGCCAGCAGCCGGAGGGGGAACACAGATACGCAGTATTTT. Translation gives CASSRRGNTDTQYF.

This chain connects TRBV28 to TRBJ2-7; the match to TRBD2 covers 11 bases. The CDR3 length is 18 residues. Trimming cost V 8 bases and J 0 bases; bases outside gene matches: 15. Per germline, CDR1 MDHEN and CDR2 SYDVKM. CDR3 residues: CASLPGLAAQVSSYEQYF. The CDR3 bases are TGTGCCAGCTTACCGGGACTAGCGGCCCAGGTTTCCTCCTACGAGCAGTACTTC. Based on the CDR3 plus reference TRBV28 and TRBJ2-7, the full variable domain is DVKVTQSSRYLVKRTGEKVFLECVQDMDHENMFWYRQDPGLGLRLIYFSYDVKMKEKGDIPEGYSVSREKKERFSLILESASTNQTSMYLCASLPGLAAQVSSYEQYFGPGTRLTVT.

This clone was seen only once. This rearrangement joins TRBV7-6 to TRBJ2-7; 10 bases match TRBD2. The trim removed 5 bases at V and 5 bases at J, leaving 12 bases unmatched. The CDR3 spans 16 residues. Per the germline V gene, CDR1 is SGHVS and CDR2 is FNYEAQ. The CDR3: CASSPASGGSRNEQYF. The CDR3, as DNA: TGTGCCAGCAGCCCAGCTAGCGGGGGCTCCCGGAACGAGCAGTACTTC.